Detailed here is one T cell receptor (beta chain). Sequenced by immunoSEQ multiplex PCR; TCRdb stores in-frame clones only, minus some. The repertoire holds 15,000 to 20,000 clones, with roughly 80% as singletons. The graft tissue was processed, and this released both intraepithelial and lamina propria lymphocytes. These data are taken from a study of graft-versus-host responses after intestinal transplantation. Study information: Transplant types were multivisceral, liver-intestinal, or isolated intestinal. Uniformly, recipients were administered anti-thymocyte globulin induction with subsequent tacrolimus and steroids for two to three years.

This sequence originates from a human patient who received an intestinal transplant, so some T cells may come from the graft donor. The specimen was ileum tissue, collected about 600 days after intestinal transplantation.

CDR3 nucleotides: TGCAGCGCGTACAAGCCTGAGAACACTGAAGCTTTCTTT. Translating gives CSAYKPENTEAFF. This chain links TRBV29-1 with TRBJ1-1, with D unresolved. V was trimmed by 7 bases and J by 1 base, leaving 13 bases between them. The CDR3 contains 13 residues. Per germline, CDR1 SQVTM and CDR2 ANQGSEA.